What follows describes a single TCR beta chain. This CDR3 region has 16 residues. The V and J ends lost 4 bases and 0 bases respectively, with 13 bases between them. Germline CDR1 and CDR2: SGHNT and YYREEE (reference sequence). This entry comes from a study of cytomegalovirus exposure and HLA in healthy donors. The PCR employed 60 Vbeta primers together with 13 Jbeta primers. Produced via immunoSEQ multiplex PCR; TCRdb's table is partial and in-frame only. The table shows some 40,000 clones, with about two thirds occurring only once. The gene calls are TRBV5-4 and TRBJ1-4, with D perhaps matching TRBD1 (6 bases). This TCR derives from a man aged 55-75 years in good health and CMV-seropositive. The specimen sequenced was PBMCs. The CDR3 coding sequence is TGTGCCAGCAGCCAGGGGATGGCAGCAACTAATGAAAAACTGTTTTTT. This encodes CASSQGMAATNEKLFF. Full variable domain (outside the CDR3, taken from reference TRBV5-4 and TRBJ1-4): ETGVTQSPTHLIKTRGQQVTLRCSSQSGHNTVSWYQQALGQGPQFIFQYYREEENGRGNFPPRFSGLQFPNYSSELNVNALELDDSALYLCASSQGMAATNEKLFFGSGTQLSVL.